This section outlines one T cell receptor (beta chain) sequence together with its context. Profiling relied on immunoSEQ multiplex PCR, and the TCRdb table lists in-frame clones only, not all of them. The sample includes under 30,000 clones, around 89% of them seen just once. The sample belongs to a study of multiple sclerosis patients with progressive multifocal leukoencephalopathy. The time point: approximately 12 months of natalizumab therapy. CDR1 and CDR2 (germline): SGHRS, YFSETQ. Trimming pared 0 bases from V and 0 bases from J, leaving 9 bases between. This CDR3 comprises 15 residues. The receptor was isolated from a human donor with multiple sclerosis. The chain is built from TRBV5-1 and TRBJ1-1; D not resolved. The sequenced sample was PBMCs, obtained from a patient treated with natalizumab. The CDR3 bases are TGCGCCAGCAGCTTGGGCGGCTACATGAACACTGAAGCTTTCTTT. This encodes CASSLGGYMNTEAFF.